This T cell receptor (beta chain) was captured in a study of blood T cells in healthy people across ages. Notes on the study in general: Diversity of TCR beta per million T cells declined in a roughly linear way with age.

PCR was performed a second time for 7 to 11 cycles using a sample-barcoded 5' primer and a J-beta primer mix. Using its own MiXCR run on the 5' RACE reads, TCRdb lists one record per CDR3 protein. The sample consists of 1.5 million to 2 million distinct CDR3 sequences, 30% to 40% of them appearing once. CDR3 size: 14 residues. Germline V CDR1 and CDR2: SNHLY, FYNNEI. V gave up 10 bases and J gave up 0 bases; unmatched junction bases: 8. Turning to this clonotype: Its cognate antigen is unknown.

The receptor was derived from a woman in her 30s in good health. V gene TRBV2 combines with J gene TRBJ1-1; 7 bases are a match to TRBD1. The sequenced sample consisted of blood. CDR3 residues: CATKRDRLNTEAFF. In DNA form, the CDR3 reads TGTGCCACCAAAAGGGACAGATTGAACACTGAAGCTTTCTTT.